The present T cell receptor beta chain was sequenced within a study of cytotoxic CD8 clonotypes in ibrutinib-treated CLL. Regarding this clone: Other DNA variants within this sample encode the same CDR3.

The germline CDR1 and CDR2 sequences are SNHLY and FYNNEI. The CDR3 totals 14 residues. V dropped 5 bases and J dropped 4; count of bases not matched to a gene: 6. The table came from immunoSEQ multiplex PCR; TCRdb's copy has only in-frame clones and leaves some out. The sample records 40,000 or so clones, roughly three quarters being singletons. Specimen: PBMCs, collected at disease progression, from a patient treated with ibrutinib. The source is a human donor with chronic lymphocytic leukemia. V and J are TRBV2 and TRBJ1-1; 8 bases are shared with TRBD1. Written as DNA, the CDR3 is TGTGCCAGCAGTCTCCAGGGGGCGGGCACTGAAGCTTTCTTT. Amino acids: CASSLQGAGTEAFF.